This TCR beta chain was identified in a study of identical twins. Whole-study findings and limits: Beta clonotypes that were abundant in cord blood contained fewer insertions, a pattern absent from memory repertoires.

TCRdb re-analysed the 5' RACE reads in MiXCR, keeping a single row per CDR3 protein. Altogether a few hundred thousand distinct CDR3 sequences are present, approximately 16% being singletons, with the ten largest covering 0.44%. The germline V gene has CDR1 LNHDA and CDR2 SQIVND (reference sequence). The CDR3 runs 15 residues. V dropped 2 bases and J dropped 2 bases, with 11 bases sitting between them. On this clonotype itself: Its target is not known.

This sample also appeared in a second study, on yellow fever vaccine responses in identical twins.

This TCR came from a woman under 30 in good health. The V call is TRBV19, the J call TRBJ2-3; D remains ambiguous. Sequencing used CD4+ T cells sorted from blood. The DNA for the CDR3 is TGTGCCAGTAGTATATTTGACGGTTACACAGATACGCAGTATTTT. Translating gives CASSIFDGYTDTQYF.